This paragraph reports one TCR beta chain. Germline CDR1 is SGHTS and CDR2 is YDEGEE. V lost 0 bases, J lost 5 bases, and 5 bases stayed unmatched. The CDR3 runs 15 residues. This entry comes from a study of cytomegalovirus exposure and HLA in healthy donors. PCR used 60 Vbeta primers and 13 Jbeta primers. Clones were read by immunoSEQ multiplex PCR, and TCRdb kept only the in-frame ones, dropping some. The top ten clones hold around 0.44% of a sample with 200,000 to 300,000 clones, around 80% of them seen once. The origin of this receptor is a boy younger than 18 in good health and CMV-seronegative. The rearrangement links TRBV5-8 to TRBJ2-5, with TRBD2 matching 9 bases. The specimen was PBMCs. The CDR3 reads CASSLGLAGRETQYF. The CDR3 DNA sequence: TGTGCCAGCAGCTTGGGGCTAGCGGGACGTGAGACCCAGTACTTC.